These T cell receptor beta chains were read from a single sample in a study of blood T cell repertoires in COVID-19. Only in-frame clones appear in the TCRdb table, and some are missing; sequencing was by immunoSEQ multiplex PCR. The sample lists more than 200,000 clones; roughly 80% were seen once. The sample taken for sequencing was peripheral blood. These receptors originate from a man older than 75 with acute or convalescent COVID-19. CDR3s leave out the opening cysteine and the closing phenylalanine or tryptophan.

J gene,V gene,CDR3 protein
TRBJ2-5,TRBV5-4,ASSAGLHGGTQY
TRBJ2-1,TRBV18,ASSPPRLAGGGEQF
TRBJ1-5,TRBV6-5,ASSMERGHQPQH
TRBJ1-6,TRBV9,ASSVASWSSYNSPLH
TRBJ1-2,TRBV14,ASSPLTRGRYGYT
TRBJ2-1,TRBV5-6,ASSVRQGAEEQF
TRBJ1-5,TRBV6-5,ASSLQGEDNQPQH
TRBJ1-2,TRBV19,ASKPTGAGFYYGYT
TRBJ1-2,TRBV19,ASMRTGGVYGYT
TRBJ2-3,TRBV2,ASRRQGSRTDTQY
TRBJ1-1,TRBV5-5,ASSLEQGNTEAF
TRBJ2-5,TRBV11-1,ASSHYGGLETQY
TRBJ1-6,TRBV15,AVRDRGLNSPLH
TRBJ2-1,TRBV11-2,ASSPLSGYNEQF
TRBJ2-1,TRBV5-1,ASSLVTSAISYNEQF
TRBJ1-2,TRBV6-5,ASSPPQGAGYGYT
TRBJ2-7,TRBV18,ASSPRQQGIYEQY
TRBJ2-1,TRBV24-1,ATSGAGTSGYYNEQF
TRBJ2-7,TRBV21-1,ASSPRTAGNEQY
TRBJ1-2,TRBV5-4,ASSAAGQGYGYT
TRBJ2-6,TRBV2,ASNRQTSGANVLT
TRBJ1-2,TRBV12-5,ASGLQGANYGYT
TRBJ1-2,TRBV5-6,ASSRLQSTNYGYT